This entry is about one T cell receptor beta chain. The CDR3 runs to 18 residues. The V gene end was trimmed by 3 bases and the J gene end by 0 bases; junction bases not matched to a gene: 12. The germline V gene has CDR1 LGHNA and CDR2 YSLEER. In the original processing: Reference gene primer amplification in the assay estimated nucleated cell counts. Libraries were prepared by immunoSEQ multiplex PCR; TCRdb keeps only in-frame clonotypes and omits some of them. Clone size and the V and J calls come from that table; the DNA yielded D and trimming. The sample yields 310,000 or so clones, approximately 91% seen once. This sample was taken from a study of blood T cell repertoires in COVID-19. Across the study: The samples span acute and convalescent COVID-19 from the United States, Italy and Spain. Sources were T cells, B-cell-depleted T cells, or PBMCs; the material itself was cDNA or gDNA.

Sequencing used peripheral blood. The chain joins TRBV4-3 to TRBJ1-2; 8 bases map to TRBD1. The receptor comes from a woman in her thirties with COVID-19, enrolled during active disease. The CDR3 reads CASSQTFSRGQANYGYTF. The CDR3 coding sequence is TGCGCCAGCAGCCAGACTTTCTCTAGGGGACAGGCTAACTATGGCTACACCTTC.